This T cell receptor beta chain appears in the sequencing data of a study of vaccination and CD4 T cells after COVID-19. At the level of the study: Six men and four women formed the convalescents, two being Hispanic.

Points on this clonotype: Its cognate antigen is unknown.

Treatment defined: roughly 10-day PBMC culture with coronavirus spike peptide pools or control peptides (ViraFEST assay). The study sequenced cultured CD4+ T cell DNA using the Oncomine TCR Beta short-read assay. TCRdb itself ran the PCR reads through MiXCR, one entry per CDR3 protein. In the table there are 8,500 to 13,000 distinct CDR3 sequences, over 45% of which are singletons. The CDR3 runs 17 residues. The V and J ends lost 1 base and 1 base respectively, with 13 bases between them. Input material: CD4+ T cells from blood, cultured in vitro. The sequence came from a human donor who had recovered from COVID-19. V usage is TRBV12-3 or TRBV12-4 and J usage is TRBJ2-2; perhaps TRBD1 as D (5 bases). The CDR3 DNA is TGTGCCAGCAGTTTAGACGCAGGGTATCGGAACACCGGGGAGCTGTTTTTT. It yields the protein CASSLDAGYRNTGELFF.